A selection of T cell receptor beta chains follows, all from one sample in a study of blood T cell repertoires in COVID-19. Sequenced by immunoSEQ multiplex PCR; TCRdb stores in-frame clones only, minus some. The sample has approximately 90,000 clones, 80% seen once. Sequencing was performed on peripheral blood. The source of these receptors is a woman of 80 years or more with acute or convalescent COVID-19. The conserved cysteine and the conserved F or W are not part of the CDR3 here. A D gene is named only where the DNA matches it firmly.

TRBD2 TRBJ2-1 14 TRBV11-1 ATGTSAVRSYNEQF
- TRBJ2-6 13 TRBV9 ASSVAGSGANVLT
TRBD1 TRBJ1-1 11 TRBV6-5 ASSIPGQGVAF
TRBD2 TRBJ2-7 13 TRBV11-1 ASSQRLAGPYEQY
- TRBJ1-1 11 TRBV2 ASRGEPNTEAF
TRBD1 TRBJ1-3 11 TRBV5-4 ASRPEGANTIY
- TRBJ1-1 12 TRBV2 AINFLGAGTEAF
- TRBJ2-7 15 TRBV4-2 ASSQDEALALSYEQY
- TRBJ2-1 16 TRBV7-2 ASSLVSRGSPTDNEQF
TRBD2 TRBJ2-5 14 TRBV5-1 ASSPGLAVTQETQY
- TRBJ2-7 10 TRBV28 ASSFGPREQY
- TRBJ2-7 11 TRBV30 AWSRGSDYEQY
TRBD1 TRBJ2-1 12 TRBV5-1 ASSLLAGGNEQF
TRBD1 TRBJ2-7 11 TRBV5-4 ASSFDRVYEQY